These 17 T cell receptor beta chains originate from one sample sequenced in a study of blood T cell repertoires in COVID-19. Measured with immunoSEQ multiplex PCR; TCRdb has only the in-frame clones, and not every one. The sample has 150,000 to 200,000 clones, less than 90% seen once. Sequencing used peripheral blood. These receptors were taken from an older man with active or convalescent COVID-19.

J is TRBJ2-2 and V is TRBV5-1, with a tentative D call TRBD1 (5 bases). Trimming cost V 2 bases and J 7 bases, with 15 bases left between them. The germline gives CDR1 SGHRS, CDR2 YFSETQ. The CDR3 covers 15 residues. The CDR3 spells CASSFTGYSNGELFF. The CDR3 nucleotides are TGCGCCAGCAGCTTCACAGGTTACTCCAACGGGGAGCTGTTTTTT.

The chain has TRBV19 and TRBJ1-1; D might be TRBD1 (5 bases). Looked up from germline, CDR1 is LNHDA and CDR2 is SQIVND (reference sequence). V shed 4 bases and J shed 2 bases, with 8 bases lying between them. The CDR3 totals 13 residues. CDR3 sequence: CASSTDRNTEAFF. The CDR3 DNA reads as TGTGCCAGTAGTACAGACAGAAACACTGAAGCTTTCTTT.

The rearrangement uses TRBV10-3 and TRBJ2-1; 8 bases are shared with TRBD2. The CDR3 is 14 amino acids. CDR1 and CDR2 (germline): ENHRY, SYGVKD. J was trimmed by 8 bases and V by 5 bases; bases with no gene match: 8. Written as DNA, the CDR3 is TGTGCCATCAGTAGCGGGAGTGTGACCGATGAGCAGTTCTTC. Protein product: CAISSGSVTDEQFF.

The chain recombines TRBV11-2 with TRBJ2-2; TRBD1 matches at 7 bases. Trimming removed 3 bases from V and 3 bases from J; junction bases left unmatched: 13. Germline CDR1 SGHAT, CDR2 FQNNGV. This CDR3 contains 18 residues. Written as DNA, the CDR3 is TGTGCCAGCAGCTTCCCGCCCGGACAGGTTCTTTACACCGGGGAGCTGTTTTTT. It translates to CASSFPPGQVLYTGELFF.

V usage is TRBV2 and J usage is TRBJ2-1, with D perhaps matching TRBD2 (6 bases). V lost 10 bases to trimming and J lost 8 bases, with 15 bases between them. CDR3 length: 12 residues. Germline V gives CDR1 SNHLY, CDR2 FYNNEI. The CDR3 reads CATTSGGHEQFF. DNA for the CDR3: TGTGCCACCACGTCCGGGGGTCATGAGCAGTTCTTC.

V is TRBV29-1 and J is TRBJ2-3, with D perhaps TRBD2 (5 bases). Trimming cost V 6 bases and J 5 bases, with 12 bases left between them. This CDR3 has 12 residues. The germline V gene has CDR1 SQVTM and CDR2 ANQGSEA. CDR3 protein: CSVVFGGDTQYF. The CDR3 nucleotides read TGCAGCGTGGTGTTTGGAGGAGATACGCAGTATTTT.

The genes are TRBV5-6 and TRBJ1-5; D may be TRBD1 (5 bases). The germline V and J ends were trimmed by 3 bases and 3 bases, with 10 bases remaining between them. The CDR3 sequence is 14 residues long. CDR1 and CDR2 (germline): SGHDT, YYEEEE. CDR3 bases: TGTGCCAGCAGCTCCAGGGTTTTCAATCAGCCCCAGCATTTT. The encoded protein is CASSSRVFNQPQHF. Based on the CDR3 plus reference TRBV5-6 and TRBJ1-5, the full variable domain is DAGVTQSPTHLIKTRGQQVTLRCSPKSGHDTVSWYQQALGQGPQFIFQYYEEEERQRGNFPDRFSGHQFPNYSSELNVNALLLGDSALYLCASSSRVFNQPQHFGDGTRLSIL.

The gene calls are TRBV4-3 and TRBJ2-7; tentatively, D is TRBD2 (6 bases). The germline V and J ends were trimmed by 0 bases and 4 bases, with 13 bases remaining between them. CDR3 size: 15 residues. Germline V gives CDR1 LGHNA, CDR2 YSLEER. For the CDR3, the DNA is TGCGCCAGCAGCCAAGACACGCCAGGGAGGTACGAGCAGTACTTC. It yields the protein CASSQDTPGRYEQYF.

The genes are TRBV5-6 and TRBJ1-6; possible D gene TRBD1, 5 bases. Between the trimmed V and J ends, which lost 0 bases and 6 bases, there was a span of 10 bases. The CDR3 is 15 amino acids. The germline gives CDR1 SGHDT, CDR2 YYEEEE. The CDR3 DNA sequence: TGTGCCAGCAGCTTGGGACAGACCGCTAATTCACCCCTCCACTTT. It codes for CASSLGQTANSPLHF.

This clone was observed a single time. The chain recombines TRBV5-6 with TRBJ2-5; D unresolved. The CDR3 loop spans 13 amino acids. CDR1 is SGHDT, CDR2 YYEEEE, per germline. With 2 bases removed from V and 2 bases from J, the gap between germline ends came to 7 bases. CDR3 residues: CASSFPQQETQYF. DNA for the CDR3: TGTGCCAGCAGCTTTCCCCAACAAGAGACCCAGTACTTC.

CDR3 nucleotides: TGTGCCAGCAGATCGCTCGGGCTAGCGGGAGTTCCCTCCTACAATGAGCAGTTCTTC. Encoded protein: CASRSLGLAGVPSYNEQFF. The chain carries TRBV6-4 and TRBJ2-1, with 10 bases matching TRBD2. Germline lookup yields CDR1 MRHNA and CDR2 SNTAGT. The CDR3 loop spans 19 amino acids. The V segment lost 6 bases and the J segment 0 bases; nucleotides outside the gene matches: 14.

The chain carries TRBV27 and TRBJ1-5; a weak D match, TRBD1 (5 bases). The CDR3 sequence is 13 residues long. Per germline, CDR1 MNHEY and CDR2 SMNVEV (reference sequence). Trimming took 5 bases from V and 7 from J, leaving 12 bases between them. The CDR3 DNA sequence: TGTGCCAGCAGTCAAACGGACATCCAGCCCCAGCATTTT. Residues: CASSQTDIQPQHF.

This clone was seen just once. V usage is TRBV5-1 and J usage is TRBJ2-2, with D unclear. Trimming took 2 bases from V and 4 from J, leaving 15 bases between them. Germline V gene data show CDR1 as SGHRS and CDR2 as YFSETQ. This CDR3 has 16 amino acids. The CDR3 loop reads CASSFLDVVGTGELFF. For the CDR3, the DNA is TGCGCCAGCAGCTTTCTAGATGTTGTGGGCACCGGGGAGCTGTTTTTT.

The CDR3 coding sequence is TGCGCCAGCAGCCAAGATAGAGGGTCACGGGACGAGCAGTACTTC. Its protein product is CASSQDRGSRDEQYF. The chain uses TRBV4-1 and TRBJ2-7; D is possibly TRBD2 (5 bases). The CDR3 consists of 15 residues. The germline V and J ends were trimmed by 0 bases and 5 bases, with 14 bases remaining between them. CDR1 and CDR2 (germline): MGHRA, YSYEKL.

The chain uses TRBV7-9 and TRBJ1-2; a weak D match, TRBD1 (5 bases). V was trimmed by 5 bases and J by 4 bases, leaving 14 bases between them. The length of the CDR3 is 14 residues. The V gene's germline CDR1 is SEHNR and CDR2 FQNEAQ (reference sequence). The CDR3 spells CASSAPRGSYGYTF. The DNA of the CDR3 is TGTGCCAGCAGCGCCCCTCGGGGGAGCTATGGCTACACCTTC.

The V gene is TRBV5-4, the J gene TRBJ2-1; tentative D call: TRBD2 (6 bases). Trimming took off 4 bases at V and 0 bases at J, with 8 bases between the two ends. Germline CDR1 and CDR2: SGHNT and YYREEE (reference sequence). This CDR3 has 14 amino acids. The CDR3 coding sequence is TGTGCCAGCAGCGGGGGGAACTCCTACAATGAGCAGTTCTTC. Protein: CASSGGNSYNEQFF.

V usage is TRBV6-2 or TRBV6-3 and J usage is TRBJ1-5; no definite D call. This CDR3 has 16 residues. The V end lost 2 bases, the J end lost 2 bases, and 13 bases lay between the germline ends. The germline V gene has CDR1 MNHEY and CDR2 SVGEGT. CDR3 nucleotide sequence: TGTGCCAGCAGTTACGGGTCGTCAGGCGGCAATCAGCCCCAGCATTTT. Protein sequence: CASSYGSSGGNQPQHF.